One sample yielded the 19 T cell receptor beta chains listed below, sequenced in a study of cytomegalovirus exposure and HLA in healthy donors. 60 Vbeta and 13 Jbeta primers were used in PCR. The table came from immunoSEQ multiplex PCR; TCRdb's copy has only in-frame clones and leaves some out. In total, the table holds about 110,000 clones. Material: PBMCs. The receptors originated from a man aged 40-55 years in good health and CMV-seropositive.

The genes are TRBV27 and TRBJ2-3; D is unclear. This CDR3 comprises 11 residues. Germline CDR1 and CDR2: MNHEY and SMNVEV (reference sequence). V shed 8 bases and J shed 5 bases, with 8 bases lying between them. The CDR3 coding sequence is TGTGCCAGCTTCCACGGAGATACGCAGTATTTT. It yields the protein CASFHGDTQYF.

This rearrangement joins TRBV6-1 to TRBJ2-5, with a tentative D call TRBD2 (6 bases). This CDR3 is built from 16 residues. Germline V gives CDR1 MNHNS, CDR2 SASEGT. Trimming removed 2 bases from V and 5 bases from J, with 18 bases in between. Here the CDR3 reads CASSELRAAGIETQYF. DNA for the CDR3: TGTGCCAGCAGTGAACTGAGGGCCGCGGGGATCGAGACCCAGTACTTC.

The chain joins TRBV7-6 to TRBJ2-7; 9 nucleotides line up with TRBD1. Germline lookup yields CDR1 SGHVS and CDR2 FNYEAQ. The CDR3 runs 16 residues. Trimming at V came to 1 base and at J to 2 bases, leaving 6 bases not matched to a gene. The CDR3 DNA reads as TGTGCCAGCAGCTTAGGGGACAGGGCTAATCCCTACGAGCAGTACTTC. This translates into CASSLGDRANPYEQYF.

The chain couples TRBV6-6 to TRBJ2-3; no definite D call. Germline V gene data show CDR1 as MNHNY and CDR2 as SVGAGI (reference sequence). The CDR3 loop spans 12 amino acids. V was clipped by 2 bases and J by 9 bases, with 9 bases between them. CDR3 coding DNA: TGTGCCAGCAGTTACCTCGTCGAGACGCAGTATTTT. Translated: CASSYLVETQYF.

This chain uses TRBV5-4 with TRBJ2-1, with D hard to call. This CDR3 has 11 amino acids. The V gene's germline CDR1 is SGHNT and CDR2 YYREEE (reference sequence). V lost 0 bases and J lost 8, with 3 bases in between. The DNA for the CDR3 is TGTGCCAGCAGCTTGGCTCATGAGCAGTTCTTC. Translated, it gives CASSLAHEQFF.

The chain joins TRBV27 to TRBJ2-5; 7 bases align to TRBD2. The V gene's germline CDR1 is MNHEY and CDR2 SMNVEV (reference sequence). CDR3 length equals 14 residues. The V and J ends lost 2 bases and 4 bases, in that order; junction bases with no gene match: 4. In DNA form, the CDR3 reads TGTGCCAGCAGTTTAAGTAGCGGGCGAGAGACCCAGTACTTC. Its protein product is CASSLSSGRETQYF.

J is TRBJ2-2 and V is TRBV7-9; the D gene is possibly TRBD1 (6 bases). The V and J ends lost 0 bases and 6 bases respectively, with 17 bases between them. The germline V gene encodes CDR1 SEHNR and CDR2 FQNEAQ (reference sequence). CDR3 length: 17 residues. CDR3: CASSLAGFLGASGELFF. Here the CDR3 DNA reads TGTGCCAGCAGCTTAGCGGGATTTTTGGGGGCTTCCGGGGAGCTGTTTTTT.

This CDR3 is CASSESFPGGTWTPSYNEQFF. The CDR3 DNA reads TGCGCCAGCAGTGAGTCGTTCCCGGGAGGGACCTGGACCCCCTCCTACAATGAGCAGTTCTTC. The chain recombines TRBV10-2 with TRBJ2-1, with 8 bases that match TRBD2. This CDR3 has 21 amino acids. CDR1 is WSHSY, CDR2 SAAADI, per germline. The V segment lost 0 bases and the J segment 0 bases; nucleotides outside the gene matches: 16.

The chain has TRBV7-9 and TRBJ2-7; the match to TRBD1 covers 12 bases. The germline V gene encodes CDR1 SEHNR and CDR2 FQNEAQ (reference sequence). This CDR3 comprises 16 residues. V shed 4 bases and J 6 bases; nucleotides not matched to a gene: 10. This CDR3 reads CASSSGGGQGAAEQYF. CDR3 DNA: TGTGCCAGCAGCTCTGGGGGGGGACAGGGGGCAGCCGAGCAGTACTTC.

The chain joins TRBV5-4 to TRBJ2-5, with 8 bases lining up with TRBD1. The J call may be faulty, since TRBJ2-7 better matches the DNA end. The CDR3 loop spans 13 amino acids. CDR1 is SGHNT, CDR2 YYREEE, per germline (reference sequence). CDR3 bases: TGTGCCAGCCGGGACAGGAAAAACTACGAGCAGTACTTC. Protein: CASRDRKNYEQYF.

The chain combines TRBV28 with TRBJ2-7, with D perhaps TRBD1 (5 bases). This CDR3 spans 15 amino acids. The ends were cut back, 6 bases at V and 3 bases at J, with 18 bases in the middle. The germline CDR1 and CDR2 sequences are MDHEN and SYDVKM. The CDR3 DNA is TGTGCCAGCAGCCTCTCAGGGTCTGGTCTCTACGAGCAGTACTTC. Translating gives CASSLSGSGLYEQYF.

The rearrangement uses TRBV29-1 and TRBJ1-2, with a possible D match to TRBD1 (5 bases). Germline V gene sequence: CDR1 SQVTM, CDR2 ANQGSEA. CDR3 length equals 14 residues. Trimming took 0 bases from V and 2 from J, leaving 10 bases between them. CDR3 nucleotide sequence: TGCAGCGTTGAAGATTACAGGCGGAACTATGGCTACACCTTC. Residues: CSVEDYRRNYGYTF.

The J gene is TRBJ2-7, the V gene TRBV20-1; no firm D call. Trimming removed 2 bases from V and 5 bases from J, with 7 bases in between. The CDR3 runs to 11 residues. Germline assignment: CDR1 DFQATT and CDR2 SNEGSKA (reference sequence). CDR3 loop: CSARPQNEQYF. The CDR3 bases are TGCAGTGCTAGACCACAAAACGAGCAGTACTTC.

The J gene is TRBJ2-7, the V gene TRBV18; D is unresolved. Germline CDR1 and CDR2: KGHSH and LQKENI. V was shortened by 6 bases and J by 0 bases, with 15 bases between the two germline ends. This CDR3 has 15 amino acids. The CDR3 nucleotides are TGTGCCAGCTCCCAGAGCATCAGCGTCTCCTACGAGCAGTACTTC. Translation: CASSQSISVSYEQYF.

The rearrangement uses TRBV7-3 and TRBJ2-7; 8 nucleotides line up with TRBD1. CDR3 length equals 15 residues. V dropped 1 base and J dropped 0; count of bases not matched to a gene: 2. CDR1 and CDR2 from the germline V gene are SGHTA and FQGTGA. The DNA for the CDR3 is TGTGCCAGCAGCTTAAGACAGGGGTACTCCTACGAGCAGTACTTC. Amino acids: CASSLRQGYSYEQYF.

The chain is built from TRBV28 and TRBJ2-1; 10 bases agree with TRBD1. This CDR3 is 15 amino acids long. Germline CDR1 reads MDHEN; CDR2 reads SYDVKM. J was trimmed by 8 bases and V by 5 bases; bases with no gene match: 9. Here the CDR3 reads CASSGGQGSVDEQFF. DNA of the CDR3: TGTGCCAGCAGTGGGGGACAGGGGTCTGTTGATGAGCAGTTCTTC. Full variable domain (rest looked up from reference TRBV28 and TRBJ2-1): DVKVTQSSRYLVKRTGEKVFLECVQDMDHENMFWYRQDPGLGLRLIYFSYDVKMKEKGDIPEGYSVSREKKERFSLILESASTNQTSMYLCASSGGQGSVDEQFFGPGTRLTVL.

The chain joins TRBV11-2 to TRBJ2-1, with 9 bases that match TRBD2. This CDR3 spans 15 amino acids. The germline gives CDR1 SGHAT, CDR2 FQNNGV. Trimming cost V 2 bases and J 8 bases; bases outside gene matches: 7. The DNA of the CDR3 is TGTGCCAGCAGCTTAAGTTCTAGCGGGATGGATGAGCAGTTCTTC. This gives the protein CASSLSSSGMDEQFF.

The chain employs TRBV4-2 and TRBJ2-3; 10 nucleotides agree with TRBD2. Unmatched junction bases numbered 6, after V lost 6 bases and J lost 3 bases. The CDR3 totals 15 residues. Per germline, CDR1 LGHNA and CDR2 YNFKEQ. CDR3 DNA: TGTGCCAGCAGAATAGCGGGAGGTGGGACAGATACGCAGTATTTT. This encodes CASRIAGGGTDTQYF.

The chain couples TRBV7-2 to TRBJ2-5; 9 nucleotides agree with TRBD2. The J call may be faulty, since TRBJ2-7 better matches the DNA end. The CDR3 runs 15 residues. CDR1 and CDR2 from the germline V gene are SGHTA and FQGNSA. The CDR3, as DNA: TGTGCAATATCGGCAGGGACTAGCCCCTTCTACGAGCAGTACTTC. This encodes CAISAGTSPFYEQYF.